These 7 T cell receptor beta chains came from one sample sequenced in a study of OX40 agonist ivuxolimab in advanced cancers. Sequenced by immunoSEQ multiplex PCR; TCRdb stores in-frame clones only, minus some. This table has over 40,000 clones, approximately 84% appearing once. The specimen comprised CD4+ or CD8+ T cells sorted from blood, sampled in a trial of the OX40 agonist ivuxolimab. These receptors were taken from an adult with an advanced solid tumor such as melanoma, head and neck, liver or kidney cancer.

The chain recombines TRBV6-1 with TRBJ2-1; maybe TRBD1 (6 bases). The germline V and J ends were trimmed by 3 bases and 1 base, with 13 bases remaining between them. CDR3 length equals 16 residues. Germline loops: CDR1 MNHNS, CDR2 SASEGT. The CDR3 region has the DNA TGTGCCAGCAGTGAGGACAGTCGAGGGTCCTACAATGAGCAGTTCTTC. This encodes CASSEDSRGSYNEQFF.

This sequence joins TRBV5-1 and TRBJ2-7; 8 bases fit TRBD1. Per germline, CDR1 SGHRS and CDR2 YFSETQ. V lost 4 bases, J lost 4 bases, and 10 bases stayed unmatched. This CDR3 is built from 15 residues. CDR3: CASSNPPTGEYEQYF. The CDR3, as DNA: TGCGCCAGCAGCAACCCCCCGACAGGGGAGTACGAGCAGTACTTC.

Written as DNA, the CDR3 is TGTGCCAGCAGGACCGCCGAAAACAGGGGAGAGACCCAGTACTTC. It specifies CASRTAENRGETQYF. The rearrangement links TRBV6-5 to TRBJ2-5; 7 nucleotides align to TRBD1. Trimming at V came to 6 bases and at J to 4 bases, leaving 11 bases not matched to a gene. The CDR3 spans 15 residues. Germline CDR1 reads MNHEY; CDR2 reads SVGAGI.

The CDR3 bases are TGTGCCAGCCGTAGAGGGGATGAGACCCAGTACTTC. Translating gives CASRRGDETQYF. The V call is TRBV7-2, the J call TRBJ2-5; D may match TRBD1 or TRBD2 (5 bases each). CDR3 length equals 12 residues. Trimming left V 8 bases short and J 5 bases short, with 12 bases between. Germline loops: CDR1 SGHTA, CDR2 FQGNSA.

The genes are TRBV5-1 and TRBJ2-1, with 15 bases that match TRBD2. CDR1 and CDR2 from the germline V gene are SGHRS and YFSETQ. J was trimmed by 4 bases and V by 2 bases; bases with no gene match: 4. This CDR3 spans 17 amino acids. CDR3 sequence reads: CASSFGLAGGPYNEQFF. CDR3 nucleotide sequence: TGCGCCAGCAGCTTTGGACTAGCGGGAGGGCCTTACAATGAGCAGTTCTTC.

CDR3 sequence reads: CASSYPGLEGYEQYF. CDR3 coding DNA: TGTGCCAGCAGTTATCCGGGATTGGAGGGCTACGAGCAGTACTTC. The genes are TRBV28 and TRBJ2-7; D is possibly TRBD2 (6 bases). The ends were cut back, 4 bases at V and 3 bases at J, with 16 bases in the middle. The CDR3 runs 15 residues. CDR1 MDHEN and CDR2 SYDVKM come from the germline V gene.

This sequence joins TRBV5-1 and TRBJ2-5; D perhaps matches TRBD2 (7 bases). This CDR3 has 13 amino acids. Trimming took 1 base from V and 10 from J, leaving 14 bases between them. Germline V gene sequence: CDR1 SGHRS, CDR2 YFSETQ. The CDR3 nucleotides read TGCGCCAGCAGCTTGCTCAGGGAGGGGGGCCAGTACTTC. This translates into CASSLLREGGQYF.